These 27 T cell receptor beta chains were sequenced from one sample in a study of response to subunit inactivated influenza vaccine. TCRdb reanalysed the RT-PCR reads using MiXCR and keeps one entry per CDR3 protein. The sample holds 200,000 to 300,000 distinct CDR3 sequences, more than 10% seen once. The sample was non-naive T cells sorted from PBMCs, taken around 14 days before vaccination. These receptors originate from a man aged 45-65 years who received an inactivated influenza vaccine.

This clonotype was counted at least ten times. The chain recombines TRBV9 with TRBJ2-7, with a weak D call TRBD1 (6 bases). The CDR3 is made up of 14 amino acids. Per the germline V gene, CDR1 is SGDLS and CDR2 is YYNGEE. V lost 3 bases, J lost 4 bases, and 14 bases lay in between. The CDR3 nucleotides read TGTGCCAGCAGCGCCACATTACAGGGATACGAGCAGTACTTC. Its translation: CASSATLQGYEQYF.

The chain employs TRBV6-1 and TRBJ1-1; TRBD1 is a possible D gene (5 bases). The CDR3 is made up of 14 amino acids. The ends were cut back, 7 bases at V and 1 base at J, with 13 bases in the middle. Germline V lookup: CDR1 MNHNS, CDR2 SASEGT. The DNA of the CDR3 is TGTGCCAGCACGAGGGAGGGGACGAACACTGAAGCTTTCTTT. Its protein is CASTREGTNTEAFF.

This clonotype was counted ten times or more. The gene calls are TRBV28 and TRBJ2-5; 8 bases agree with TRBD2. This CDR3 region has 16 residues. With V trimmed by 3 bases and J by 4 bases, 10 bases remained unmatched. In germline, CDR1 is MDHEN, CDR2 SYDVKM. CDR3 coding DNA: TGTGCCAGCAGTTTCTTGCTAGCGGGTAGGGGAGAGACCCAGTACTTC. The encoded protein is CASSFLLAGRGETQYF.

The genes are TRBV24-1 and TRBJ2-3, with D hard to call. Germline CDR1 is KGHDR and CDR2 is SFDVKD. V was trimmed by 5 bases and J by 2 bases, leaving 10 bases between them. This CDR3 has 14 residues. The CDR3 reads CATSASVFTDTQYF. CDR3 DNA sequence: TGTGCCACCAGTGCTTCAGTATTCACAGATACGCAGTATTTT.

J is TRBJ1-5 and V is TRBV11-2; D is uncertain. Germline V gene sequence: CDR1 SGHAT, CDR2 FQNNGV. This CDR3 has 11 residues. V was trimmed by 6 bases and J by 4 bases, leaving 4 bases between them. The CDR3 spells CASRRNQPQHF. CDR3 coding DNA: TGTGCCAGCAGGAGAAATCAGCCCCAGCATTTT.

This clonotype was detected a few times. Written as DNA, the CDR3 is TGTGCCAGCAGGGACTGGGGGACAGGGCCCAACACTGAAGCTTTCTTT. Its protein is CASRDWGTGPNTEAFF. V is TRBV6-1 and J is TRBJ1-1; TRBD1 agrees at 9 bases. From germline, CDR1 is MNHNS and CDR2 SASEGT. CDR3 size: 16 residues. The trim removed 6 bases at V and 2 bases at J, leaving 10 bases unmatched.

The sample holds a few counts of this clonotype. The V and J genes are TRBV7-9 and TRBJ1-1, with D unresolved. V was pared by 4 bases and J by 7 bases, with 7 bases between. CDR1 SEHNR and CDR2 FQNEAQ come from the germline V gene (reference sequence). The CDR3 is made up of 11 amino acids. The CDR3 is CASSSGFEAFF. In DNA, the CDR3 is TGTGCCAGCAGCTCAGGATTTGAAGCTTTCTTT. Drawing the rest from reference TRBV7-9 and TRBJ1-1, the complete variable domain is DTGVSQNPRHKITKRGQNVTFRCDPISEHNRLYWYRQTLGQGPEFLTYFQNEAQLEKSRLLSDRFSAERPKGSFSTLEIQRTEQGDSAMYLCASSSGFEAFFGQGTRLTVV.

With respect to this clonotype: Sequence at one end of the junction differs from germline and may be a read error. The chain combines TRBV7-9 with TRBJ2-7; 9 bases map to TRBD1. The length of the CDR3 is 15 residues. The germline CDR1 and CDR2 sequences are SEHNR and FQNEAQ (reference sequence). The CDR3 DNA reads as TGTGCCAGCAGCTCCCCCGGGACAGGGTCCTACGAGCAGCACTTC. This sequence encodes CASSSPGTGSYEQHF. The full variable domain, its missing parts supplied by reference TRBV7-9 and TRBJ2-7, is DTGVSQNPRHKITKRGQNVTFRCDPISEHNRLYWYRQTLGQGPEFLTYFQNEAQLEKSRLLSDRFSAERPKGSFSTLEIQRTEQGDSAMYLCASSSPGTGSYEQHFGPGTRLTVT.

This clonotype was counted only a few times. The chain uses TRBV25-1 and TRBJ1-6; 8 nucleotides align to TRBD1. The CDR3 sequence is 17 residues long. Germline loops: CDR1 MGHDK, CDR2 SYGVNS. J was trimmed by 0 bases and V by 4 bases; bases with no gene match: 5. The CDR3 DNA is TGTGCCAGCAGTGCCGGGACAGGAAGCTCCTATAATTCACCCCTCCACTTT. Amino acid sequence: CASSAGTGSSYNSPLHF.

This clonotype turned up a few times. The chain recombines TRBV19 with TRBJ1-2; perhaps TRBD1 as D (6 bases). Trimming pared 8 bases from V and 7 bases from J, leaving 14 bases between. The CDR3 consists of 12 residues. From germline, CDR1 is LNHDA and CDR2 SQIVND (reference sequence). The chain's CDR3 is CASADRVLGYTF. The CDR3 nucleotides read TGTGCCAGTGCGGACAGAGTCCTTGGCTACACCTTC.

V and J are TRBV25-1 and TRBJ2-5; 8 bases line up with TRBD2. Germline CDR1 reads MGHDK; CDR2 reads SYGVNS. The CDR3 length is 16 residues. V gave up 3 bases and J gave up 5 bases; unmatched junction bases: 11. CDR3 sequence (DNA): TGTGCCAGCAGTGACCTCCGGGGGGGGGGACCCGAGACCCAGTACTTC. Residues: CASSDLRGGGPETQYF.

This clonotype was counted at least ten times. V gene TRBV4-3 combines with J gene TRBJ2-3; TRBD2 might be the D (6 bases). V was trimmed by 4 bases and J by 2 bases, leaving 19 bases between them. Germline V gene sequence: CDR1 LGHNA, CDR2 YSLEER. The CDR3 spans 17 residues. The CDR3 region has the DNA TGCGCCAGCAGCCCATCCGTTTTTGGCGGGGTCACAGATACGCAGTATTTT. This sequence encodes CASSPSVFGGVTDTQYF.

The V and J genes are TRBV9 and TRBJ1-3, with D perhaps matching TRBD1 (5 bases). V lost 3 bases and J 2 bases, leaving 18 bases between the germline ends. The V gene's germline CDR1 is SGDLS and CDR2 YYNGEE. This CDR3 contains 17 residues. CDR3 DNA sequence: TGTGCCAGCAGCGCCCTGGAGGGGCGAGCTCCTGGAAACACCATATATTTT. Translation: CASSALEGRAPGNTIYF.

This chain connects TRBV7-2 to TRBJ1-1, with D perhaps TRBD1 (5 bases). Germline lookup yields CDR1 SGHTA and CDR2 FQGNSA. Deletions cut 1 base from V and 0 bases from J, with 9 bases between. The CDR3 runs 15 residues. The CDR3 is CASSLGAGMNTEAFF. CDR3 in DNA: TGTGCCAGCAGCTTAGGGGCAGGGATGAACACTGAAGCTTTCTTT. Together with reference TRBV7-2 and TRBJ1-1, the CDR3 gives the full variable domain: GAGVSQSPSNKVTEKGKDVELRCDPISGHTALYWYRQSLGQGLEFLIYFQGNSAPDKSGLPSDRFSAERTGGSVSTLTIQRTQQEDSAVYLCASSLGAGMNTEAFFGQGTRLTVV.

This clonotype was counted a few times. This chain uses TRBV27 with TRBJ2-3, with 7 positions matching TRBD1. CDR3 length equals 15 residues. The V gene end was trimmed by 7 bases and the J gene end by 2 bases; junction bases not matched to a gene: 9. Germline V gene sequence: CDR1 MNHEY, CDR2 SMNVEV (reference sequence). The chain's CDR3 is CASTLTGLVTDTQYF. The CDR3, as DNA: TGTGCCAGCACTCTGACAGGGTTAGTCACAGATACGCAGTATTTT.

CDR3 region: CASSSRRDRGRETQYF. The CDR3 DNA reads as TGTGCCAGCAGCTCCCGCCGGGACAGGGGGCGGGAGACCCAGTACTTC. V gene TRBV7-8 combines with J gene TRBJ2-5; 12 positions agree with TRBD1. CDR1 is SGHVS, CDR2 FQNEAQ, per germline. V shed 4 bases, J shed 5 bases, and the junction held 8 bases outside the gene matches. This CDR3 comprises 16 residues.

This clonotype was recorded at least ten times. The CDR3 DNA sequence: TGTGCCAGCAGCTTCGGACTAGCGGGACTCACCGGGGAGCTGTTTTTT. Its translation is CASSFGLAGLTGELFF. The rearrangement uses TRBV5-6 and TRBJ2-2; 12 bases map to TRBD2. CDR1 is SGHDT, CDR2 YYEEEE, per germline. This CDR3 has 16 residues. V dropped 2 bases and J dropped 4; count of bases not matched to a gene: 3.

Comments on this clonotype: A much bigger clone sits one base away, suggesting this may be a read error. The chain uses TRBV4-3 and TRBJ2-2; D gene ambiguous. Germline values: CDR1 LGHNA, CDR2 YSLEER. The length of the CDR3 is 16 residues. The DNA of the CDR3 is TGCGACAGCAGCCAAGAAGTCGGCGGAAACACCGGGGAGCTGTTTTTT. This codes for CDSSQEVGGNTGELFF.

This clonotype was observed at least ten times. This chain connects TRBV20-1 to TRBJ2-1; the D is unclear. In germline, CDR1 is DFQATT, CDR2 SNEGSKA (reference sequence). The CDR3 runs 13 residues. V dropped 5 bases and J dropped 3 bases, with 11 bases sitting between them. The CDR3 DNA sequence: TGCAGTGCTCTGTCGCCAGGCTACAATGAGCAGTTCTTC. Amino acids: CSALSPGYNEQFF.

This clonotype was seen many times. The chain recombines TRBV5-1 with TRBJ2-1; 7 nucleotides line up with TRBD1. The CDR3 loop spans 15 amino acids. V lost 6 bases to trimming and J lost 5 bases; unmatched junction nucleotides: 11. CDR1 and CDR2 (germline): SGHRS, YFSETQ. CDR3 bases: TGCGCCAGCAAACGGGGTTGGGACAGCCACAATGAGCAGTTCTTC. Translation gives CASKRGWDSHNEQFF. The full variable domain, completed using reference TRBV5-1 and TRBJ2-1, is KAGVTQTPRYLIKTRGQQVTLSCSPISGHRSVSWYQQTPGQGLQFLFEYFSETQRNKGNFPGRFSGRQFSNSRSEMNVSTLELGDSALYLCASKRGWDSHNEQFFGPGTRLTVL.

The gene calls are TRBV6-2 or TRBV6-3 and TRBJ2-7; D gene unclear. The CDR3 loop spans 16 amino acids. Germline V gene lookup returns CDR1 MNHEY and CDR2 SVGEGT. Trimming removed 2 bases from V and 4 bases from J, with 18 bases in between. The CDR3 DNA sequence: TGTGCCAGCAGTTACAAGAAGGAACGCCCATTGTACGAGCAGTACTTC. It specifies CASSYKKERPLYEQYF.

The V gene is TRBV2, the J gene TRBJ2-7, with TRBD1 identical over 8 bases. This CDR3 region has 14 residues. CDR1 is SNHLY and CDR2 is FYNNEI in the germline V gene. Trimming removed 5 bases from V and 2 bases from J; junction bases left unmatched: 5. In DNA, the CDR3 is TGTGCCAGCAGTCGGGACAGGAGCACCTACGAGCAGTACTTC. Protein: CASSRDRSTYEQYF. The complete variable domain, with remaining parts taken from reference TRBV2 and TRBJ2-7, reads EPEVTQTPSHQVTQMGQEVILRCVPISNHLYFYWYRQILGQKVEFLVSFYNNEISEKSEIFDDQFSVERPDGSNFTLKIRSTKLEDSAMYFCASSRDRSTYEQYFGPGTRLTVT.

In its sample, this clonotype was seen many times. The chain carries TRBV4-2 and TRBJ1-3; no firm D call. The V end was cut by 1 base, the J end by 0 bases, with 19 bases between. This CDR3 region has 19 residues. Germline-derived CDR1 and CDR2 are LGHNA and YNFKEQ. CDR3 sequence reads: CASSQVRGSGTVSGNTIYF. CDR3 bases: TGTGCCAGCAGCCAAGTGCGGGGTTCAGGTACCGTCTCTGGAAACACCATATATTTT.

This chain links TRBV14 with TRBJ1-2, with 8 bases fitting TRBD1. The germline V gene has CDR1 SGHDN and CDR2 FVKESK. V shed 4 bases, J shed 3 bases, and the junction held 7 bases outside the gene matches. This CDR3 contains 15 residues. The CDR3 region is CASSPRTGLDYGYTF. DNA for the CDR3: TGTGCCAGCAGCCCACGGACAGGGCTGGACTATGGCTACACCTTC.

The chain employs TRBV12-3 or TRBV12-4 and TRBJ1-4, with 7 bases matching TRBD1. This CDR3 has 14 amino acids. J gave up 8 bases and V 3 bases, and 6 bases lay outside the gene matches. The CDR3 protein is CASSLGQRIEKLFF. The CDR3 DNA reads as TGTGCCAGCAGTTTGGGACAGAGAATAGAAAAACTGTTTTTT.

This clonotype has just a few counts. The genes are TRBV19 and TRBJ2-2; tentative D call: TRBD2 (6 bases). V dropped 5 bases and J dropped 6 bases, with 10 bases sitting between them. This CDR3 has 13 amino acids. Germline-derived CDR1 and CDR2 are LNHDA and SQIVND (reference sequence). The CDR3 region is CASSGGAPGELFF. As DNA, the CDR3 is TGTGCCAGTAGTGGAGGGGCCCCCGGGGAGCTGTTTTTT.

This clonotype has more than one count but fewer than ten. The chain employs TRBV5-4 and TRBJ1-6; TRBD1 might be the D (6 bases). CDR3 size: 18 residues. The ends were cut back, 4 bases at V and 1 base at J, with 18 bases in the middle. Germline-derived CDR1 and CDR2 are SGHNT and YYREEE (reference sequence). The CDR3 DNA is TGTGCCAGCAGCCGAAAGGACAGTCCTGGGTCCTATAATTCACCCCTCCACTTT. Amino acids: CASSRKDSPGSYNSPLHF.